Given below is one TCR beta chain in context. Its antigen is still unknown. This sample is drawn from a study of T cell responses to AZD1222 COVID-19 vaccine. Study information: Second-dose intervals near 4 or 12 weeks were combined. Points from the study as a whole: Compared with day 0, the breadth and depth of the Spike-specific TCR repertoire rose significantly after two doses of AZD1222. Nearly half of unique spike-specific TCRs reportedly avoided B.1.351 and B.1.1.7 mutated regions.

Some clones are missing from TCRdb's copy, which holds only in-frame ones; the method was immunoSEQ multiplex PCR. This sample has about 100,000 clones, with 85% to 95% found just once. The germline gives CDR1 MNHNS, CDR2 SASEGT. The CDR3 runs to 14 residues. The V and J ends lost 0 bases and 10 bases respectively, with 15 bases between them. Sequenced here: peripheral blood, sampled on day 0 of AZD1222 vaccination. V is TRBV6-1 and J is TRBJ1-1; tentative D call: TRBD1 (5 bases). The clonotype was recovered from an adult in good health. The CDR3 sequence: CASSEAARGGLAFF. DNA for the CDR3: TGTGCCAGCAGTGAAGCTGCAAGGGGAGGGTTAGCTTTCTTT.